These 20 T cell receptor beta chains were sequenced from one sample in a study of blood T cell repertoires in COVID-19. The assay was immunoSEQ multiplex PCR, and TCRdb's table has in-frame clones only and misses some. The sample includes 190,000 or so clones, 83% seen only once; the top ten take roughly 2.9%. What was sequenced was peripheral blood. All receptors derive from a man aged 45-65 years with active or convalescent COVID-19.

The chain joins TRBV5-1 to TRBJ2-1; 12 nucleotides align to TRBD2. V gave up 4 bases and J gave up 4 bases; unmatched junction bases: 9. The CDR3 is 17 residues long. The V gene's germline CDR1 is SGHRS and CDR2 YFSETQ. CDR3 sequence reads: CASSEGTSGPPYNEQFF. The CDR3 DNA reads as TGCGCCAGCAGCGAAGGGACTAGCGGGCCCCCTTACAATGAGCAGTTCTTC.

The rearrangement links TRBV18 to TRBJ1-3, with 9 nucleotides matching TRBD1. The CDR3 loop spans 15 amino acids. Germline lookup yields CDR1 KGHSH and CDR2 LQKENI. V lost 5 bases, J lost 4 bases, and 6 bases stayed unmatched. CDR3 nucleotides: TGTGCCAGCTCAACCGGGACAGGGAACGGAAACACCATATATTTT. It yields the protein CASSTGTGNGNTIYF.

The V and J genes are TRBV5-6 and TRBJ2-4; D is possibly TRBD2 (6 bases). This CDR3 spans 13 amino acids. The V gene lost 0 bases and the J gene lost 8 bases, with 9 bases spanning the gap. CDR1 is SGHDT and CDR2 is YYEEEE in the germline V gene. The CDR3 DNA is TGTGCCAGCAGCTTGGGAGGGGAGGACATTCAGTACTTC. This sequence encodes CASSLGGEDIQYF.

The chain has TRBV5-1 and TRBJ1-2; D is possibly TRBD1 (5 bases). The CDR3 contains 14 residues. V was trimmed by 0 bases and J by 3 bases, leaving 9 bases between them. Germline CDR1 and CDR2: SGHRS and YFSETQ. DNA of the CDR3: TGCGCCAGCAGCTTGGCAGGGCGTTACTATGGCTACACCTTC. Its translation is CASSLAGRYYGYTF.

The chain combines TRBV7-9 with TRBJ2-1, with D possibly TRBD2 on 5 matching bases. The CDR3 covers 12 residues. The V and J ends lost 1 base and 12 bases respectively, with 10 bases between them. Germline lookup yields CDR1 SEHNR and CDR2 FQNEAQ (reference sequence). In DNA, the CDR3 is TGTGCCAGCAGCTTAGACGGAGGAGGGCAGTTCTTC. It codes for CASSLDGGGQFF.

With regard to this clone: Other DNA variants within this sample encode the same CDR3. The V and J genes are TRBV3-1 (or the pseudogene TRBV3-2) and TRBJ1-1; D is uncertain. The CDR3 contains 13 residues. Trimming removed 4 bases at V and 5 bases at J, with 11 bases between. Looked up from germline, CDR1 is LGHDT and CDR2 is YNNKEL (reference sequence). For the CDR3, the DNA is TGTGCCAGCAGCCTCCGCGGGGATACTGAAGCTTTCTTT. This encodes CASSLRGDTEAFF.

The rearrangement joins TRBV30 to TRBJ2-5; a possible D gene is TRBD1 (7 bases). Trimming removed 0 bases from V and 5 bases from J, with 19 bases in between. The germline CDR1 and CDR2 sequences are GTSNPN and SVGIG (reference sequence). This CDR3 has 16 amino acids. DNA for the CDR3: TGTGCCTGGAGTGTACTCAGGGGGGACCGCCAGGAGACCCAGTACTTC. Amino acids: CAWSVLRGDRQETQYF.

The chain combines TRBV5-1 with TRBJ2-1; 11 bases align to TRBD2. The CDR3 sequence is 16 residues long. Germline CDR1 and CDR2: SGHRS and YFSETQ. V was pared by 4 bases and J by 5 bases, with 8 bases of the junction left unmatched. The CDR3: CASSGPSGGINNEQFF. For the CDR3, the DNA is TGCGCCAGCAGCGGGCCTAGCGGGGGGATTAACAATGAGCAGTTCTTC.

The V call is TRBV10-3, the J call TRBJ1-6; 9 bases are a match to TRBD1. Germline V gene sequence: CDR1 ENHRY, CDR2 SYGVKD. The CDR3 totals 14 residues. The ends lost 1 base at V and 8 bases at J; junction bases unmatched: 0. CDR3 bases: TGTGCCATCAGTGAGTGGACAGGGGATTCACCCCTCCACTTT. Translation: CAISEWTGDSPLHF.

The chain links TRBV6-5 to TRBJ1-6, with TRBD1 matching 9 bases. Germline V CDR1 and CDR2: MNHEY, SVGAGI. This CDR3 comprises 14 residues. J was trimmed by 8 bases and V by 5 bases; bases with no gene match: 4. The DNA of the CDR3 is TGTGCCAGCAGTCTACGGACAGGGGATTCACCCCTCCACTTT. This gives the protein CASSLRTGDSPLHF.

The rearrangement uses TRBV6-6 and TRBJ1-2; tentative D call: TRBD1 (6 bases). The CDR3 has 13 residues. The germline V gene encodes CDR1 MNHNY and CDR2 SVGAGI (reference sequence). V was cut by 4 bases and J by 4 bases, with 10 bases left in between. In DNA, the CDR3 is TGTGCCAGCAGTTCGGGACAAGTCTATGGCTACACCTTC. Translation: CASSSGQVYGYTF.

CDR3 sequence (DNA): TGTGCCAGTTCTCTAGCGGCACCTTACGAGCAGTACTTC. Protein product: CASSLAAPYEQYF. The chain has TRBV19 and TRBJ2-7; 7 nucleotides agree with TRBD2. V trimming: 8 bases; J trimming: 4 bases; junction bases outside the gene matches: 8. This CDR3 has 13 amino acids. Germline V gene lookup returns CDR1 LNHDA and CDR2 SQIVND (reference sequence).

The chain joins TRBV11-2 to TRBJ2-3; 8 positions match TRBD2. Germline V gene data show CDR1 as SGHAT and CDR2 as FQNNGV. The CDR3 contains 17 residues. With V trimmed by 0 bases and J by 5 bases, 10 bases remained unmatched. CDR3 sequence (DNA): TGTGCCAGCAGCTTAGAGGCGGGGGGCGCCCCCGGAGATACGCAGTATTTT. It yields the protein CASSLEAGGAPGDTQYF.

The rearrangement uses TRBV6-5 and TRBJ1-4, with 9 bases aligning to TRBD1. V shed 6 bases and J 4 bases; nucleotides not matched to a gene: 6. The CDR3 spans 15 residues. The V gene's germline CDR1 is MNHEY and CDR2 SVGAGI. The CDR3 bases are TGTGCCAGCAGAGCACAGGGGGCGTTTAATGAAAAACTGTTTTTT. Its translation: CASRAQGAFNEKLFF.

The genes are TRBV20-1 and TRBJ1-2; D ambiguous. The V gene's germline CDR1 is DFQATT and CDR2 SNEGSKA (reference sequence). CDR3 length equals 13 residues. Trimming removed 3 bases from V and 1 base from J, with 9 bases in between. Written as DNA, the CDR3 is TGCAGTGCTAGTCCCCAGGTTAACTATGGCTACACCTTC. Protein sequence: CSASPQVNYGYTF.

V gene TRBV4-2 combines with J gene TRBJ1-4; a weak D match, TRBD1 (6 bases). Germline values: CDR1 LGHNA, CDR2 YNFKEQ. Trimming stripped 6 bases from V and 0 bases from J, with 14 bases between. CDR3 length: 16 amino acids. CDR3 nucleotide sequence: TGTGCCAGCAGACGCCGGGACATCGCAACTAATGAAAAACTGTTTTTT. This translates into CASRRRDIATNEKLFF.

The J gene is TRBJ2-7, the V gene TRBV7-2, with D unresolved. This CDR3 region has 12 residues. Germline V gene sequence: CDR1 SGHTA, CDR2 FQGNSA. Deletions cut 5 bases from V and 5 bases from J, with 10 bases between. CDR3 coding DNA: TGTGCCAGCAGCCTAACTAACGACGAGCAGTACTTC. Encoded protein: CASSLTNDEQYF.

The V gene is TRBV7-2, the J gene TRBJ1-2, with 8 bases fitting TRBD1. V shed 5 bases and J 2 bases; nucleotides not matched to a gene: 1. Germline V gene sequence: CDR1 SGHTA, CDR2 FQGNSA. The CDR3 is made up of 13 amino acids. Here the CDR3 reads CASSRDRNYGYTF. CDR3 in DNA: TGTGCCAGCAGCAGGGACAGGAACTATGGCTACACCTTC.

As concerns this clone: This same CDR3 is encoded by further DNA sequences in the sample. The chain combines TRBV7-8 with TRBJ1-1, with TRBD1 identical over 7 bases. Germline CDR1 SGHVS, CDR2 FQNEAQ. V was clipped by 5 bases and J by 0 bases; unmatched bases: 3. The CDR3 loop spans 14 amino acids. DNA for the CDR3: TGTGCCAGCAGCGTCGACAGGGTGAACACTGAAGCTTTCTTT. This translates into CASSVDRVNTEAFF.

DNA of the CDR3: TGTGCCAGCAGCTTAGATTCTAGGGGGCTAGATACGCAGTATTTT. This translates into CASSLDSRGLDTQYF. The chain has TRBV11-2 and TRBJ2-3; 7 positions agree with TRBD1. The CDR3 totals 15 residues. Per the germline V gene, CDR1 is SGHAT and CDR2 is FQNNGV. V was pared by 0 bases and J by 5 bases, with 5 bases of the junction left unmatched. Full variable domain (outside the CDR3, taken from reference TRBV11-2 and TRBJ2-3): EAGVAQSPRYKIIEKRQSVAFWCNPISGHATLYWYQQILGQGPKLLIQFQNNGVVDDSQLPKDRFSAERLKGVDSTLKIQPAKLEDSAVYLCASSLDSRGLDTQYFGPGTRLTVL.